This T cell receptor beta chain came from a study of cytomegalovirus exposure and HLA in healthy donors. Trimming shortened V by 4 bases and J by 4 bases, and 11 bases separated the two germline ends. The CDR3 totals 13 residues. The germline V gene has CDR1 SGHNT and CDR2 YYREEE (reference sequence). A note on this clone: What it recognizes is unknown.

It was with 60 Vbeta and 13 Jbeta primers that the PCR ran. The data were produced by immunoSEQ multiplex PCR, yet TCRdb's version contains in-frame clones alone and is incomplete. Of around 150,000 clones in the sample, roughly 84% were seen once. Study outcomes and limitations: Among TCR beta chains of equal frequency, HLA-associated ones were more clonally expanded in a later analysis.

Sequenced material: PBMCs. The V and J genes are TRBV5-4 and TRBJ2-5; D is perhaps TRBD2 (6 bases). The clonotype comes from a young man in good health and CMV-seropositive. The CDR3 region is CASSPLGGETQYF. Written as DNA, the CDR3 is TGTGCCAGCAGCCCCTTGGGGGGAGAGACCCAGTACTTC.